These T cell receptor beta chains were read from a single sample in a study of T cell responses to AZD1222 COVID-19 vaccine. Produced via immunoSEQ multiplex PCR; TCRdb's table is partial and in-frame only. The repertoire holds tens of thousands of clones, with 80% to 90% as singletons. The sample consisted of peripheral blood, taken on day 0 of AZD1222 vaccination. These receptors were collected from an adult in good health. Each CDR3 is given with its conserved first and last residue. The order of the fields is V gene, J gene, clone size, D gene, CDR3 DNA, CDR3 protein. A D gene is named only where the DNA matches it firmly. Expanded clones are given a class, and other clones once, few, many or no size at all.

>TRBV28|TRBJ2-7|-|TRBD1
TGTGCCAGCACTCCGGGACAGGGACGAGTGGGCCCCTACGAGCAGTACTTC
CASTPGQGRVGPYEQYF
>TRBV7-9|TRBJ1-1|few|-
TGTGCCAGCAGCTCCCAACCGTACACTGAAGCTTTCTTT
CASSSQPYTEAFF
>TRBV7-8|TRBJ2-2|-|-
TGTGCCAGCAGCTTAGCGGCCCTTCTGGCGAACACCGGGGAGCTGTTTTTT
CASSLAALLANTGELFF
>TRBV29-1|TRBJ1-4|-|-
TGCAGCGTTGGGGGGGCAGGTAATGAAAAACTGTTTTTT
CSVGGAGNEKLFF
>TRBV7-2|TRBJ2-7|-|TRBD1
TGTGCCAGCAGCCCGGGACAGAACTACGAGCAGTACTTC
CASSPGQNYEQYF
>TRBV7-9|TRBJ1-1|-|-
TGTGCCAGCAGCTTAGGGACAGAAGCTTTCTTT
CASSLGTEAFF
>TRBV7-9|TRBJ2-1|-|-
TGTGCCAGCAGCCCACCCGGCCGAGGGAACCTCAATGAGCAGTTCTTC
CASSPPGRGNLNEQFF
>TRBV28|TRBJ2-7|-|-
TGTGCCAGCAGTTCCGCGAGTTACGAGCAGTACTTC
CASSSASYEQYF
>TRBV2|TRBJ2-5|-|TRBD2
TGTGCCAGCAGTGAAGAGGGACTAGCTCCAGAGACCCAGTACTTC
CASSEEGLAPETQYF
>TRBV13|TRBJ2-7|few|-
TGTGCCAGCAGCTTAGGCCGGGCAGGGGACGAGCAGTACTTC
CASSLGRAGDEQYF
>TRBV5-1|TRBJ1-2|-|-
TGCGCCAGCAGCTTGAGCAGGATGGGTGGCTACACCTTC
CASSLSRMGGYTF
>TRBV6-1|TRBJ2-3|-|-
TGTGCCAGCAGTGAAGTCGGCCCCCGGGACACGCAGTATTTT
CASSEVGPRDTQYF
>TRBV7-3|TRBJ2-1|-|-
TGTGCCAGCAGCTTAATCGGCAGGAGCTCCTACAATGAGCAGTTCTTC
CASSLIGRSSYNEQFF
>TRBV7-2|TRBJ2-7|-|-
TGTGCCAGCAGCTTAGAAACTAGATGGGGCGAGCAGTACTTC
CASSLETRWGEQYF
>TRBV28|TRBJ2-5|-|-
TGTGCCAGCAGGCCGAGCCGTTTCCAAGAGACCCAGTACTTC
CASRPSRFQETQYF
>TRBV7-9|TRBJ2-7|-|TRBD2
TGTGCCAGCAGCCCAGGGACTAGCGGGAGCTTAGACTACGAGCAGTACTTC
CASSPGTSGSLDYEQYF
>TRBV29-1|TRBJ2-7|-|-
TGCAGCGTTGAGAAAGGCACCTACGAGCAGTACTTC
CSVEKGTYEQYF
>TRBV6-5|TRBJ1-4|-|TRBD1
TGTGCCAGCAGTTTAGGGACAGGGCAGGGAGAAAAACTGTTTTTT
CASSLGTGQGEKLFF
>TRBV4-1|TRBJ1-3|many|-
TGCGCCAGCAGCCAAGATGTAGGGGGGGCTGGAAACACCATATATTTT
CASSQDVGGAGNTIYF
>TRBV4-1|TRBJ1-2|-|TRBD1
TGCGCCAGCTCGGCGACAGGGTCCTATGGCTACACCTTC
CASSATGSYGYTF
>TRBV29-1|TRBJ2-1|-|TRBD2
TGCAGCGTTGAACGCCGGTTCGGGACAGGACTAGCGGGACCCCTCAATGAGCAGTTCTTC
CSVERRFGTGLAGPLNEQFF
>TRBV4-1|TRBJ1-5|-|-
TGCGCCAGCAGCCAAGACAGGGATCAGCCCCAGCATTTT
CASSQDRDQPQHF